This T cell receptor beta chain is drawn from a study of T cells in Graves' hyperthyroidism and ophthalmopathy. Study-level points and caveats: Most expanded thyroid clonotypes above 0.001 also appeared in blood.

A few counts support this clonotype. No antigen is known for it. Amplified regions were TCR beta CDR3 sequences from RNA transcripts. An initial round of RT-PCR targeting the TCR CDR3 relied on the HTBI primer set. Via MiXCR, TCRdb re-called the multiplex PCR reads, giving one row per CDR3 protein. The sample consists of roughly 710,000 distinct CDR3 sequences, roughly a third of them appearing once. This CDR3 has 13 amino acids. Germline V gene lookup returns CDR1 SNHLY and CDR2 FYNNEI. Trimming shortened V by 5 bases and J by 6 bases, and 14 bases separated the two germline ends. Sample: blood. The V and J genes are TRBV2 and TRBJ2-7; D may be TRBD1 (5 bases). This receptor was taken from a woman between 35 and 50 years old with Graves' hyperthyroidism. DNA for the CDR3: TGTGCCAGCAGTTTCGCCAGGGTGGGCGAGCAGTACTTC. Its protein is CASSFARVGEQYF.